What follows are 31 T cell receptor beta chains derived from one specimen sequenced in a study of patients and donors after allogeneic stem cell transplantation. MiXCR, run by TCRdb on the RT-PCR reads, gives a single entry per CDR3 protein. The sample has approximately 280 distinct CDR3 sequences; roughly 1% are singletons. The sample taken for sequencing was blood, either unsorted or a sorted T cell fraction (not recorded which). The receptors come from a human donor who was either an allogeneic HSCT recipient or a stem cell or donor lymphocyte infusion donor (not recorded which). It is not recorded whose cells these are; they may come from a transplant donor.

This clonotype is large (0.1 to 1%) within its sample. The chain couples TRBV2 to TRBJ2-3; 7 nucleotides agree with TRBD2. This CDR3 region has 16 residues. Germline CDR1 SNHLY, CDR2 FYNNEI. The V segment lost 7 bases and the J segment 2 bases; nucleotides outside the gene matches: 12. The CDR3: CASKLTLAESTDTQYF. DNA for the CDR3: TGTGCCAGCAAATTAACCCTAGCGGAGTCCACAGATACGCAGTATTTT.

In its sample, this clonotype is large. The chain combines TRBV28 with TRBJ2-3, with 7 bases matching TRBD1. Losses at the gene ends were 6 bases for V and 0 bases for J; bases not matched to a gene: 6. The CDR3 sequence is 15 residues long. CDR1 and CDR2 (germline): MDHEN, SYDVKM. For the CDR3, the DNA is TGTGCCAGCAGGGACAGGAGGTATAGCACAGATACGCAGTATTTT. It yields the protein CASRDRRYSTDTQYF.

In its sample, this clonotype is large (0.1 to 1%). The chain has TRBV27 and TRBJ2-7; tentatively, D is TRBD1 (5 bases). Trimming took off 5 bases at V and 3 bases at J, with 11 bases between the two ends. The CDR3 has 13 amino acids. CDR1 and CDR2 (germline): MNHEY, SMNVEV (reference sequence). The CDR3 nucleotides read TGTGCCAGCAGTCCGGACAAGCACTACGAGCAGTACTTC. It codes for CASSPDKHYEQYF.

In its sample, this clonotype ranks as large. The chain uses TRBV7-3 and TRBJ1-5, with TRBD1 identical over 7 bases. J gave up 1 base and V 6 bases, and 12 bases lay outside the gene matches. The CDR3 sequence is 17 residues long. Germline V CDR1 and CDR2: SGHTA, FQGTGA. CDR3 residues: CASRPPRGGKSNQPQHF. CDR3 sequence (DNA): TGTGCCAGCAGACCCCCCAGGGGGGGGAAAAGCAATCAGCCCCAGCATTTT.

By proportion, this clonotype is medium-sized. The rearrangement joins TRBV4-2 to TRBJ2-7; TRBD1 might be the D (6 bases). The CDR3 is made up of 15 amino acids. V shed 2 bases and J shed 0 bases, with 11 bases lying between them. The germline gives CDR1 LGHNA, CDR2 YNFKEQ. The CDR3 nucleotides are TGTGCCAGCAGCCAATCCACAGGGTACTCCTACGAGCAGTACTTC. This sequence encodes CASSQSTGYSYEQYF.

In its sample, this clonotype is large. J is TRBJ2-7 and V is TRBV25-1; D is ambiguous. From germline, CDR1 is MGHDK and CDR2 SYGVNS. The CDR3 contains 13 residues. V lost 1 base and J lost 6, with 10 bases in between. CDR3 sequence (DNA): TGTGCCAGCAGTGAATTGGGTCTGGGCGAGCAGTACTTC. Amino acids: CASSELGLGEQYF.

This clonotype is termed large. The V call is TRBV27, the J call TRBJ1-1; no firm D call. V gave up 5 bases and J gave up 0 bases, with 13 bases separating them. There are 15 residues in the CDR3. CDR1 MNHEY and CDR2 SMNVEV come from the germline V gene (reference sequence). The CDR3 here is CASSLSGFLNTEAFF. For the CDR3, the DNA is TGTGCCAGCAGTCTCTCGGGATTCCTGAACACTGAAGCTTTCTTT.

This clonotype is deemed large. The J gene is TRBJ2-2, the V gene TRBV6-5; no reliable D call. This CDR3 has 13 amino acids. Trimming left V 2 bases short and J 5 bases short, with 6 bases between. Germline V gene sequence: CDR1 MNHEY, CDR2 SVGAGI. The CDR3, as DNA: TGTGCCAGCAGTTACAGGGAAACCGGGGAGCTGTTTTTT. It specifies CASSYRETGELFF.

In this sample, this clonotype is medium-sized. The V and J genes are TRBV12-3 or TRBV12-4 and TRBJ2-2; D possibly uses TRBD1 or TRBD2 (6 bases each). Deletions cut 2 bases from V and 0 bases from J, with 13 bases between. The CDR3 length is 17 residues. Here the CDR3 DNA reads TGTGCCAGCAGTTTACCGGTGGGGGGCCCGAACACCGGGGAGCTGTTTTTT. Translating gives CASSLPVGGPNTGELFF.

This clonotype qualifies as medium-sized. This rearrangement joins TRBV4-1 to TRBJ1-2; tentatively, D is TRBD1 (5 bases). CDR3 length: 15 residues. Germline V lookup: CDR1 MGHRA, CDR2 YSYEKL. The V and J ends lost 0 bases and 8 bases respectively, with 16 bases between them. CDR3: CASSQDTRGIGGYTF. CDR3 bases: TGCGCCAGCAGCCAAGATACGAGGGGTATAGGGGGCTACACCTTC.

This clonotype is medium-sized within its sample. The chain couples TRBV12-3 or TRBV12-4 to TRBJ2-1; TRBD2 is a possible D gene (7 bases). Trimming left V 11 bases short and J 0 bases short, with 14 bases between. This CDR3 comprises 14 residues. CDR3 protein: CAAGDILSYNEQFF. In nucleotides, the CDR3 is TGTGCCGCGGGGGACATCCTCTCCTACAATGAGCAGTTCTTC.

This clonotype qualifies as medium-sized. The CDR3 is CASSQDQASGGDAYEQYF. Here the CDR3 DNA reads TGCGCCAGCAGCCAAGATCAGGCGAGCGGGGGGGATGCCTACGAGCAGTACTTC. The chain employs TRBV4-1 and TRBJ2-7, with 10 positions matching TRBD2. CDR1 and CDR2 from the germline V gene are MGHRA and YSYEKL. The trim removed 0 bases at V and 2 bases at J, leaving 10 bases unmatched. This CDR3 contains 18 residues.

In its sample, this clonotype is large. The genes are TRBV7-2 and TRBJ1-2; D not resolved. The germline V gene encodes CDR1 SGHTA and CDR2 FQGNSA. Trimming took 2 bases from V and 3 from J, leaving 10 bases between them. The CDR3 spans 14 residues. The CDR3 sequence: CASSLMLVDYGYTF. In nucleotides, the CDR3 is TGTGCCAGCAGCTTAATGTTGGTGGACTATGGCTACACCTTC.

By sample share, this clonotype is medium-sized (0.01 to 0.1%). This sequence joins TRBV18 and TRBJ1-2; the D gene is possibly TRBD1 (5 bases). The V end lost 0 bases, the J end lost 8 bases, and 10 bases lay between the germline ends. CDR1 is KGHSH and CDR2 is LQKENI in the germline V gene. The CDR3 is 13 amino acids. CDR3 DNA: TGTGCCAGCTCACCACCTGGGGCGTCCGGCTACACCTTC. Translation: CASSPPGASGYTF.

This clonotype counts as large. V gene TRBV20-1 combines with J gene TRBJ2-1; D is uncertain. This CDR3 comprises 11 residues. With 6 bases removed from V and 6 bases from J, the gap between germline ends came to 9 bases. Germline V gene data show CDR1 as DFQATT and CDR2 as SNEGSKA (reference sequence). In DNA form, the CDR3 reads TGCAGTGCGAGTAGGGTCAATGAGCAGTTCTTC. This gives the protein CSASRVNEQFF.

Relative to its sample, this clonotype is medium-sized. The chain employs TRBV4-1 and TRBJ2-1, with TRBD2 matching over 12 bases. Germline V gene sequence: CDR1 MGHRA, CDR2 YSYEKL. This CDR3 has 17 amino acids. The junction had 7 bases not matched to a gene; V was cut back by 0 bases and J by 7 bases. The CDR3: CASSQDDWTSGVNEQFF. CDR3 nucleotides: TGCGCCAGCAGCCAAGATGACTGGACTAGCGGGGTTAATGAGCAGTTCTTC.

By its share, this clonotype is medium-sized. This chain links TRBV5-1 with TRBJ2-7, with TRBD1 matching 7 bases. CDR1 SGHRS and CDR2 YFSETQ come from the germline V gene. The CDR3 is 14 amino acids. With V trimmed by 7 bases and J by 6 bases, 13 bases remained unmatched. The CDR3 coding sequence is TGCGCCAGCCGCAAAACAGGGGCGACCATCGAGCAGTACTTC. Protein product: CASRKTGATIEQYF.

Relative to its sample, this clonotype is large (0.1 to 1%). CDR3 DNA sequence: TGTGCCAGCAGTTTATCTCGACCTCCAGCAGGGGATGGCTACACCTTC. Its translation is CASSLSRPPAGDGYTF. The chain has TRBV27 and TRBJ1-2, with D possibly being TRBD1 (6 bases). There are 16 residues in the CDR3. Germline CDR1 and CDR2: MNHEY and SMNVEV (reference sequence). V shed 0 bases and J shed 6 bases, with 17 bases lying between them.

In this sample, this clonotype is medium-sized (0.01 to 0.1%). The V call is TRBV6-2 or TRBV6-3, the J call TRBJ2-3; D may be TRBD1 (6 bases). Germline V CDR1 and CDR2: MNHEY, SVGEGT. Trimming took off 0 bases at V and 5 bases at J, with 24 bases between the two ends. The CDR3 covers 19 residues. The CDR3 DNA reads as TGTGCCAGCAGTTACTCGGTCGTTACGGGCCGCGCGACAGGAGATACGCAGTATTTT. It codes for CASSYSVVTGRATGDTQYF.

This clonotype is categorized as large. The chain carries TRBV2 and TRBJ2-1; D not certain. CDR3 length equals 13 residues. Trimming shortened V by 4 bases and J by 2 bases, and 6 bases separated the two germline ends. Looked up from germline, CDR1 is SNHLY and CDR2 is FYNNEI. The CDR3 DNA follows: TGTGCCAGCAGTGGGATAGCCTACAATGAGCAGTTCTTC. As protein: CASSGIAYNEQFF.

By share, this clonotype counts as medium-sized. The V gene is TRBV5-1, the J gene TRBJ2-7; the match to TRBD1 covers 8 bases. Germline loops: CDR1 SGHRS, CDR2 YFSETQ. With V trimmed by 4 bases and J by 2 bases, 8 bases remained unmatched. The CDR3 totals 15 residues. The CDR3 DNA sequence: TGCGCCAGCAGCAGCGGACAGGGCTTCACCTACGAGCAGTACTTC. Its protein product is CASSSGQGFTYEQYF. Full variable domain (rest looked up from reference TRBV5-1 and TRBJ2-7): KAGVTQTPRYLIKTRGQQVTLSCSPISGHRSVSWYQQTPGQGLQFLFEYFSETQRNKGNFPGRFSGRQFSNSRSEMNVSTLELGDSALYLCASSSGQGFTYEQYFGPGTRLTVT.

By share, this clonotype ranks as large. CDR3 region: CASSTRQGASTEAFF. Written as DNA, the CDR3 is TGTGCCAGCAGTACCCGACAGGGGGCATCAACTGAAGCTTTCTTT. The genes are TRBV27 and TRBJ1-1; 10 bases align to TRBD1. CDR1 and CDR2 from the germline V gene are MNHEY and SMNVEV (reference sequence). The CDR3 is 15 residues long. The V and J ends lost 5 bases and 5 bases, in that order; junction bases with no gene match: 8.

Relative to its sample, this clonotype is large. The chain employs TRBV7-9 and TRBJ1-4, with 7 bases identical to TRBD1. Germline V gene sequence: CDR1 SEHNR, CDR2 FQNEAQ (reference sequence). The CDR3 has 15 amino acids. V was pared by 5 bases and J by 6 bases, with 9 bases of the junction left unmatched. The CDR3 DNA reads TGTGCCAGCAGCCTCACAGGGGAAGGGTATGAAAAACTGTTTTTT. Protein sequence: CASSLTGEGYEKLFF.

By its share, this clonotype is medium-sized (0.01 to 0.1%). CDR3 nucleotide sequence: TGCGCCAGCAGCGCCCGGGACTCGAGCTCCTACAATGAGCAGTTCTTC. Translating gives CASSARDSSSYNEQFF. The V gene is TRBV5-1, the J gene TRBJ2-1; tentative D call: TRBD2 (6 bases). V shed 4 bases and J shed 0 bases, with 14 bases lying between them. The length of the CDR3 is 16 residues. Germline V gene data show CDR1 as SGHRS and CDR2 as YFSETQ.

This clonotype is medium-sized within its sample. The chain has TRBV9 and TRBJ2-1; a weak D match, TRBD2 (7 bases). Germline CDR1 SGDLS, CDR2 YYNGEE. The CDR3 has 17 residues. The V end lost 0 bases, the J end lost 5 bases, and 18 bases lay between the germline ends. The CDR3 spells CASSVAGRLGGDNEQFF. The CDR3 nucleotides read TGTGCCAGCAGCGTAGCAGGCCGACTAGGGGGGGACAATGAGCAGTTCTTC.

This clonotype is large in the sample. The gene calls are TRBV29-1 and TRBJ1-1; TRBD1 aligns across 7 bases. Germline values: CDR1 SQVTM, CDR2 ANQGSEA. This CDR3 is 14 amino acids long. J was trimmed by 4 bases and V by 6 bases; bases with no gene match: 11. The CDR3 reads CSVVDREVPTEAFF. The CDR3 nucleotides are TGCAGCGTCGTTGACAGGGAAGTGCCCACTGAAGCTTTCTTT.

This clonotype rates as large. V usage is TRBV19 and J usage is TRBJ1-1, with unresolved D. Trimming removed 2 bases from V and 1 base from J, with 11 bases in between. The CDR3 has 15 residues. Per germline, CDR1 LNHDA and CDR2 SQIVND (reference sequence). For the CDR3, the DNA is TGTGCCAGTAGTATAAATCTATATGGGAACACTGAAGCTTTCTTT. It encodes CASSINLYGNTEAFF. The full variable domain, with the rest looked up from reference TRBV19 and TRBJ1-1, is DGGITQSPKYLFRKEGQNVTLSCEQNLNHDAMYWYRQDPGQGLRLIYYSQIVNDFQKGDIAEGYSVSREKKESFPLTVTSAQKNPTAFYLCASSINLYGNTEAFFGQGTRLTVV.

Relative to its sample, this clonotype is large. This chain links TRBV4-1 with TRBJ2-1; D remains ambiguous. CDR3 length: 11 residues. Germline CDR1 is MGHRA and CDR2 is YSYEKL. V was trimmed by 3 bases and J by 5 bases, leaving 2 bases between them. The CDR3 loop reads CASSQHNEQFF. In DNA form, the CDR3 reads TGCGCCAGCAGCCAGCACAATGAGCAGTTCTTC.

This clonotype rates as large (0.1 to 1%). The rearrangement joins TRBV4-3 to TRBJ1-1; D might be TRBD1 (6 bases). Deletions cut 0 bases from V and 1 base from J, with 9 bases between. Germline CDR1 reads LGHNA; CDR2 reads YSLEER. This CDR3 spans 15 amino acids. The CDR3: CASSQDTGPNTEAFF. CDR3 DNA sequence: TGCGCCAGCAGCCAAGATACAGGGCCGAACACTGAAGCTTTCTTT.

This clonotype is large by share. V is TRBV4-1 and J is TRBJ2-7, with TRBD1 matching 7 bases. CDR3 length equals 16 residues. With 2 bases clipped from V and 2 bases from J, the junction kept 9 bases outside the gene matches. Germline CDR1 MGHRA, CDR2 YSYEKL. The CDR3 nucleotides read TGCGCCAGCAGCCAATTGGGGACAGATCACACCTACGAGCAGTACTTC. This codes for CASSQLGTDHTYEQYF.

This clonotype is categorized as medium-sized (0.01 to 0.1%). The chain has TRBV7-2 and TRBJ2-3; 10 bases map to TRBD2. V lost 5 bases, J lost 0 bases, and 5 bases stayed unmatched. Germline CDR1 reads SGHTA; CDR2 reads FQGNSA. The CDR3 length is 16 residues. CDR3 in amino acids: CASSPIAGGSTDTQYF. CDR3 sequence (DNA): TGTGCCAGCAGCCCAATAGCGGGGGGAAGCACAGATACGCAGTATTTT.